Presented here are 13 T cell receptor beta chains from one specimen sequenced in a study of blood T cell repertoires in COVID-19. Assay: immunoSEQ multiplex PCR; the TCRdb copy retains only in-frame clones and omits some. This table has about 55,000 clones, 75% to 95% appearing once. Specimen: peripheral blood. The receptors shown here come from a man at least 80 years old with acute or convalescent COVID-19.

This chain connects TRBV19 to TRBJ2-7, with D hard to call. This CDR3 is 13 amino acids long. Trimming removed 4 bases from V and 3 bases from J, with 10 bases in between. Germline loops: CDR1 LNHDA, CDR2 SQIVND (reference sequence). The CDR3 sequence: CASSTLLNYEQYF. Here the CDR3 DNA reads TGTGCCAGTAGTACCCTACTAAACTACGAGCAGTACTTC.

This clone was detected only a few times. This sequence joins TRBV7-2 and TRBJ1-6; possible D gene TRBD1, 5 bases. This CDR3 contains 16 residues. Trimming removed 0 bases at V and 7 bases at J, with 13 bases between. CDR1 SGHTA and CDR2 FQGNSA come from the germline V gene. CDR3 protein: CASSLARVGGNSPLHF. The DNA of the CDR3 is TGTGCCAGCAGCTTAGCGCGGGTTGGGGGGAATTCACCCCTCCACTTT.

The gene calls are TRBV7-8 and TRBJ2-7, with TRBD2 matching over 8 bases. V was clipped by 5 bases and J by 2 bases; unmatched bases: 8. CDR1 and CDR2 (germline): SGHVS, FQNEAQ. This CDR3 has 15 amino acids. CDR3 loop: CASSTRTSPTYEQYF. CDR3 sequence (DNA): TGTGCCAGCAGCACCCGGACTAGCCCGACCTACGAGCAGTACTTC. The whole variable domain, filled in from reference TRBV7-8 and TRBJ2-7, reads GAGVSQSPRYKVAKRGQDVALRCDPISGHVSLFWYQQALGQGPEFLTYFQNEAQLDKSGLPSDRFFAERPEGSVSTLKIQRTQQEDSAVYLCASSTRTSPTYEQYFGPGTRLTVT.

This sequence joins TRBV6-5 and TRBJ2-7; TRBD1 might be the D (6 bases). From germline, CDR1 is MNHEY and CDR2 SVGAGI. The V gene lost 4 bases and the J gene lost 2 bases, with 12 bases spanning the gap. CDR3 length: 14 amino acids. CDR3 in DNA: TGTGCCAGCAGTTCCCGGGACAAAGCCTACGAGCAGTACTTC. Amino acids: CASSSRDKAYEQYF.

V is TRBV7-8 and J is TRBJ1-3, with D perhaps TRBD1 (5 bases). V lost 3 bases to trimming and J lost 8 bases, with 14 bases between them. Germline V CDR1 and CDR2: SGHVS, FQNEAQ. The CDR3 is 14 amino acids. The CDR3 sequence is CASSLGGSRDTIYF. CDR3 in DNA: TGTGCCAGCAGCTTGGGCGGTAGCAGGGACACCATATATTTT.

This chain uses TRBV6-5 with TRBJ1-3, with D unresolved. V lost 6 bases and J 6 bases, leaving 9 bases between the germline ends. Germline CDR1 reads MNHEY; CDR2 reads SVGAGI. There are 12 residues in the CDR3. As DNA, the CDR3 is TGTGCCAGCAGGTCCGTAGTAAACACCATATATTTT. Protein product: CASRSVVNTIYF.

The chain uses TRBV5-1 and TRBJ2-7, with 8 positions matching TRBD1. This CDR3 is 15 amino acids long. CDR1 is SGHRS and CDR2 is YFSETQ in the germline V gene. V lost 4 bases, J lost 3 bases, and 9 bases stayed unmatched. The CDR3: CASSVVPGTGYEQYF. The CDR3 DNA follows: TGCGCCAGCAGCGTAGTACCCGGGACAGGCTACGAGCAGTACTTC.

The rearrangement uses TRBV5-4 and TRBJ1-1, with 7 bases that match TRBD1. Per germline, CDR1 SGHNT and CDR2 YYREEE (reference sequence). The CDR3 is 15 residues long. The ends lost 4 bases at V and 2 bases at J; junction bases unmatched: 8. The CDR3 loop is CASSQPTGSNTEAFF. The CDR3 DNA follows: TGTGCCAGCAGCCAGCCGACAGGGAGTAACACTGAAGCTTTCTTT.

This clone has a single count. The V call is TRBV15, the J call TRBJ2-2; weak D call: TRBD2 (5 bases). Germline CDR1 reads LNHNV; CDR2 reads YYDKDF (reference sequence). The CDR3 length is 15 residues. Trimming cost V 0 bases and J 6 bases, with 11 bases left between them. The DNA for the CDR3 is TGTGCCACCAGCAGAGATCACGGGGTACCCGGGGAGCTGTTTTTT. Translating gives CATSRDHGVPGELFF.

This clone came up once. The chain links TRBV15 to TRBJ1-1; D is possibly TRBD1 (6 bases). Germline loops: CDR1 LNHNV, CDR2 YYDKDF (reference sequence). V lost 4 bases and J lost 8, with 14 bases in between. There are 13 residues in the CDR3. CDR3 loop: CATSKGQRSEAFF. As DNA, the CDR3 is TGTGCCACCAGCAAAGGACAGCGCTCCGAAGCTTTCTTT.

The J gene is TRBJ2-5, the V gene TRBV30; D is uncertain. The length of the CDR3 is 13 residues. Trimming pared 3 bases from V and 5 bases from J, leaving 13 bases between. The germline V gene encodes CDR1 GTSNPN and CDR2 SVGIG (reference sequence). CDR3 in DNA: TGTGCCTGGAGCGCCCAGACCGGGGAGACCCAGTACTTC. Residues: CAWSAQTGETQYF.

This chain links TRBV11-2 with TRBJ2-7; D perhaps matches TRBD2 (6 bases). The CDR3 runs 14 residues. Germline V lookup: CDR1 SGHAT, CDR2 FQNNGV. V was clipped by 1 base and J by 5 bases, with 12 bases between them. CDR3 residues: CASSLVGGINEQYF. Written as DNA, the CDR3 is TGTGCCAGCAGCTTAGTTGGGGGGATCAACGAGCAGTACTTC.

The chain recombines TRBV6-5 with TRBJ2-7; a possible D gene is TRBD1 (6 bases). Per the germline V gene, CDR1 is MNHEY and CDR2 is SVGAGI. This CDR3 is built from 15 residues. Trimming took 6 bases from V and 7 from J, leaving 22 bases between them. CDR3 in amino acids: CASRTPRTALWEQYF. As DNA, the CDR3 is TGTGCCAGCAGAACCCCCCGGACAGCCTTATGGGAGCAGTACTTC.